This paragraph reports one TCR beta chain. Its specificity is unknown. Germline V gene data show CDR1 as MNHNY and CDR2 as SVGAGI (reference sequence). This CDR3 contains 14 residues. The junction had 8 bases not matched to a gene; V was cut back by 6 bases and J by 3 bases. The data belong to a study of cytomegalovirus exposure and HLA in healthy donors. Study-wide points: Researchers left out some V segments, among them TRBV6-2 and TRBV6-3, as indistinguishable. As a later analysis showed, several of the most significant clusters appeared to be linked to common viral pathogens.

In the PCR, 60 Vbeta and 13 Jbeta primers were used. This table comes from immunoSEQ multiplex PCR, and its TCRdb copy is limited to in-frame clones, with some not included. The data contain 100,000 to 150,000 clones, 74% of them seen just once; the ten biggest clones take up roughly 4.1%. Sequenced material: PBMCs. The sequence came from a woman in her fifties or sixties in good health and CMV-seropositive. V is TRBV6-6 and J is TRBJ2-7; TRBD1 matches 7 bases. In nucleotides, the CDR3 is TGTGCCAGCAGGAAGACAGGGACCATCTACGAGCAGTACTTC. Its translation: CASRKTGTIYEQYF.